Each of the 29 T cell receptor beta chains below was sequenced from the same sample in a study of T cell responses to AZD1222 COVID-19 vaccine. Method: immunoSEQ multiplex PCR; TCRdb's copy keeps in-frame clones and lacks some. The sample carries approximately 52,000 clones, roughly 87% recorded once. Sequencing used peripheral blood, obtained 28 days after the second AZD1222 dose. The receptor set was obtained from an adult who received the AZD1222 COVID-19 vaccine.

V and J are TRBV19 and TRBJ1-1; D remains unclear. The CDR3 length is 14 residues. Per the germline V gene, CDR1 is LNHDA and CDR2 is SQIVND (reference sequence). V lost 5 bases, J lost 4 bases, and 14 bases lay in between. The CDR3 spells CASSLAGLGTEAFF. CDR3 DNA sequence: TGTGCCAGTAGTCTGGCAGGACTTGGCACTGAAGCTTTCTTT.

This rearrangement joins TRBV2 to TRBJ1-1, with 7 positions matching TRBD1. The CDR3 contains 13 residues. The germline V gene has CDR1 SNHLY and CDR2 FYNNEI. V gave up 6 bases and J gave up 6 bases; unmatched junction bases: 7. In DNA form, the CDR3 reads TGTGCCAGCAGAAGGGACAGCCAATCTGAAGCTTTCTTT. Translated: CASRRDSQSEAFF.

The DNA of the CDR3 is TGTGCCAGCAGCCAAAGCCCGCGGCCGGACTATGGCTACACCTTC. Translation gives CASSQSPRPDYGYTF. The chain couples TRBV3-1 (or the pseudogene TRBV3-2) to TRBJ1-2; no reliable D call. In germline, CDR1 is LGHDT, CDR2 YNNKEL (reference sequence). This CDR3 has 15 amino acids. V lost 2 bases to trimming and J lost 3 bases, with 13 bases between them.

The chain uses TRBV2 and TRBJ2-4; a possible D gene is TRBD2 (7 bases). Germline V lookup: CDR1 SNHLY, CDR2 FYNNEI. This CDR3 region has 14 residues. Trimming removed 5 bases from V and 10 bases from J, with 18 bases in between. This chain's CDR3 is CASSIRQVGGIQYF. DNA for the CDR3: TGTGCCAGCAGTATCCGACAGGTGGGGGGGATTCAGTACTTC.

V and J are TRBV9 and TRBJ2-7; no reliable D call. The CDR3 consists of 14 residues. V lost 0 bases and J lost 4, with 11 bases in between. Germline V CDR1 and CDR2: SGDLS, YYNGEE. In nucleotides, the CDR3 is TGTGCCAGCAGCGTAGGCGGATCTGGGTACGAGCAGTACTTC. It translates to CASSVGGSGYEQYF.

This sequence joins TRBV28 and TRBJ2-5, with TRBD1 identical over 7 bases. CDR3 length: 17 residues. The ends lost 1 base at V and 5 bases at J; junction bases unmatched: 13. CDR1 and CDR2 from the germline V gene are MDHEN and SYDVKM. In nucleotides, the CDR3 is TGTGCCAGCAGTTTATCTCCGGGACAGACGAACCGGGAGACCCAGTACTTC. Amino acid sequence: CASSLSPGQTNRETQYF.

This chain uses TRBV10-3 with TRBJ2-1; 10 bases align to TRBD2. J lost 5 bases, V lost 0 bases, and 4 bases had no gene match. CDR1 and CDR2 (germline): ENHRY, SYGVKD. This CDR3 is 16 amino acids long. The DNA of the CDR3 is TGTGCCATCAGTGAGTCGTTAGCGGGAGGCCACAATGAGCAGTTCTTC. Its translation is CAISESLAGGHNEQFF.

Only one count was recorded for this clone. V and J are TRBV25-1 and TRBJ1-2; no definite D call. Germline V CDR1 and CDR2: MGHDK, SYGVNS. The CDR3 is 11 residues long. Trimming pared 2 bases from V and 7 bases from J, leaving 5 bases between. CDR3 sequence (DNA): TGTGCCAGCAGTGAAGTGGGTGGCTACACCTTC. Residues: CASSEVGGYTF.

V usage is TRBV30 and J usage is TRBJ1-1; 7 bases are a match to TRBD1. Germline V gives CDR1 GTSNPN, CDR2 SVGIG (reference sequence). This CDR3 region has 17 residues. J lost 1 base, V lost 3 bases, and 14 bases had no gene match. Written as DNA, the CDR3 is TGTGCCTGGAGGGTCAAGTTTCCGGGACAGCCGAACACTGAAGCTTTCTTT. This codes for CAWRVKFPGQPNTEAFF.

This clone was detected only a few times. The chain has TRBV9 and TRBJ2-5; the D gene is possibly TRBD1 (7 bases). Looked up from germline, CDR1 is SGDLS and CDR2 is YYNGEE. The V gene lost 0 bases and the J gene lost 4 bases, with 13 bases spanning the gap. There are 15 residues in the CDR3. The CDR3 nucleotides are TGTGCCAGCAGCGTAGAACCAGGGGGAGGAGAGACCCAGTACTTC. Its protein product is CASSVEPGGGETQYF. Supplemented by reference TRBV9 and TRBJ2-5, the full variable domain reads DSGVTQTPKHLITATGQRVTLRCSPRSGDLSVYWYQQSLDQGLQFLIQYYNGEERAKGNILERFSAQQFPDLHSELNLSSLELGDSALYFCASSVEPGGGETQYFGPGTRLLVL.

The sample holds one count of this clone. CDR3 bases: TGTGCCAGTAGTATGCTACAGGGGGCAGGGTACGAGCAGTACTTC. Translated, it gives CASSMLQGAGYEQYF. The V gene is TRBV19, the J gene TRBJ2-7; TRBD1 aligns across 9 bases. Germline values: CDR1 LNHDA, CDR2 SQIVND (reference sequence). CDR3 size: 15 residues. V dropped 3 bases and J dropped 4; count of bases not matched to a gene: 7.

The genes are TRBV21-1 and TRBJ2-2. TRBV21-1 is annotated as a pseudogene. There are 13 residues in the CDR3. CDR3 DNA: TGTGCCAGCAGCAATTTGAGGGGCGGGGAGCTGTTTTTT. It codes for CASSNLRGGELFF.

The chain employs TRBV24-1 and TRBJ2-3; 7 nucleotides align to TRBD1. CDR3 length equals 15 residues. From germline, CDR1 is KGHDR and CDR2 SFDVKD. The V gene end was trimmed by 9 bases and the J gene end by 2 bases; junction bases not matched to a gene: 10. CDR3 in amino acids: CATGLGGQNTDTQYF. The CDR3 nucleotides read TGTGCCACCGGGTTAGGGGGACAGAACACAGATACGCAGTATTTT.

V is TRBV30 and J is TRBJ2-2, with 9 bases matching TRBD1. V dropped 0 bases and J dropped 4; count of bases not matched to a gene: 6. Germline lookup yields CDR1 GTSNPN and CDR2 SVGIG (reference sequence). The CDR3 is 16 amino acids. The CDR3 nucleotides read TGTGCCTGGAGTGTACCCAGGACAGGGGTCACCGGGGAGCTGTTTTTT. Translating gives CAWSVPRTGVTGELFF.

The chain is built from TRBV6-5 and TRBJ1-2; 7 bases map to TRBD1. Trimming took 6 bases from V and 1 from J; bases not matched to a gene: 5. Germline V gene data show CDR1 as MNHEY and CDR2 as SVGAGI. The CDR3 consists of 14 residues. The CDR3 here is CASRAGQLNYGYTF. The CDR3 DNA reads as TGTGCCAGCAGGGCGGGACAGCTTAACTATGGCTACACCTTC.

This clone was counted a few times. The V and J genes are TRBV11-2 and TRBJ2-7, with a weak D call TRBD1 (6 bases). V shed 2 bases and J shed 9 bases, with 14 bases lying between them. CDR3 length: 13 amino acids. The germline gives CDR1 SGHAT, CDR2 FQNNGV. The CDR3, as DNA: TGTGCCAGCAGCTTACGGACAGAAGGGGGGCAGTACTTC. Translating gives CASSLRTEGGQYF.

The V and J genes are TRBV2 and TRBJ2-1; 14 bases match TRBD2. The CDR3 has 17 residues. The junction had 6 bases not matched to a gene; V was cut back by 5 bases and J by 3 bases. Germline CDR1 SNHLY, CDR2 FYNNEI. CDR3 loop: CASSFSGLAGVYNEQFF. The CDR3 DNA is TGTGCCAGCAGTTTTTCGGGACTAGCGGGGGTCTACAATGAGCAGTTCTTC.

This rearrangement joins TRBV7-8 to TRBJ1-3; D is unresolved. This CDR3 has 15 amino acids. Trimming removed 2 bases at V and 0 bases at J, with 8 bases between. CDR1 and CDR2 from the germline V gene are SGHVS and FQNEAQ. The CDR3 loop reads CASSLSASSGNTIYF. The CDR3 DNA is TGTGCCAGCAGCTTATCTGCCAGCTCTGGAAACACCATATATTTT.

The chain is built from TRBV15 and TRBJ2-7; TRBD2 matches at 7 bases. CDR1 is LNHNV and CDR2 is YYDKDF in the germline V gene (reference sequence). The CDR3 length is 13 residues. V trimming: 1 base; J trimming: 7 bases; junction bases outside the gene matches: 4. The CDR3 loop is CATSRGRGGEQYF. In nucleotides, the CDR3 is TGTGCCACCAGCAGAGGGAGGGGAGGGGAGCAGTACTTC. The whole variable domain, remainder taken from reference TRBV15 and TRBJ2-7, is DAMVIQNPRYQVTQFGKPVTLSCSQTLNHNVMYWYQQKSSQAPKLLFHYYDKDFNNEADTPDNFQSRRPNTSFCFLDIRSPGLGDTAMYLCATSRGRGGEQYFGPGTRLTVT.

The CDR3 DNA sequence: TGCGCCAGCAGCAAGGGACAGGGATCGAACACCGGGGAGCTGTTTTTT. Translating gives CASSKGQGSNTGELFF. The rearrangement joins TRBV5-1 to TRBJ2-2, with 9 bases matching TRBD1. Germline loops: CDR1 SGHRS, CDR2 YFSETQ. This CDR3 contains 16 residues. The V segment lost 4 bases and the J segment 0 bases; nucleotides outside the gene matches: 4.

This clone was observed once. V usage is TRBV28 and J usage is TRBJ2-7; TRBD1 aligns across 11 bases. The CDR3 runs to 14 residues. Germline V CDR1 and CDR2: MDHEN, SYDVKM. The V gene end was trimmed by 6 bases and the J gene end by 6 bases; junction bases not matched to a gene: 7. The CDR3 protein is CASRGTGGRIEQYF. CDR3 coding DNA: TGTGCCAGCAGAGGGACAGGGGGACGCATCGAGCAGTACTTC.

V and J are TRBV6-6 and TRBJ1-1; weak D call: TRBD1 (6 bases). The CDR3 has 15 residues. With 1 base removed from V and 4 bases from J, the gap between germline ends came to 13 bases. Germline CDR1 is MNHNY and CDR2 is SVGAGI (reference sequence). Here the CDR3 reads CASSYLQGRSTEAFF. Written as DNA, the CDR3 is TGTGCCAGCAGTTACTTACAGGGAAGGAGCACTGAAGCTTTCTTT.

The chain links TRBV4-1 to TRBJ1-1, with D possibly TRBD1 on 6 matching bases. The germline V gene encodes CDR1 MGHRA and CDR2 YSYEKL. The V gene lost 2 bases and the J gene lost 1 base, with 14 bases spanning the gap. This CDR3 contains 16 residues. The CDR3 sequence is CASSQMGGTTNTEAFF. As DNA, the CDR3 is TGCGCCAGCAGCCAAATGGGCGGGACAACGAACACTGAAGCTTTCTTT.

This chain joins TRBV2 and TRBJ1-2, with D perhaps matching TRBD1 (6 bases). The CDR3 contains 15 residues. Germline values: CDR1 SNHLY, CDR2 FYNNEI. Trimming cost V 7 bases and J 3 bases, with 18 bases left between them. The CDR3 here is CASTGEGRGDYGYTF. DNA of the CDR3: TGTGCCAGCACTGGGGAGGGCAGGGGTGACTATGGCTACACCTTC.

V usage is TRBV28 and J usage is TRBJ1-6; TRBD1 matches 9 bases. The CDR3 is 17 amino acids. The germline V gene encodes CDR1 MDHEN and CDR2 SYDVKM. V shed 4 bases and J 6 bases; nucleotides not matched to a gene: 10. In nucleotides, the CDR3 is TGTGCCAGCAGTTCCCATCGGGGACAGGGTCGTAATTCACCCCTCCACTTT. Protein product: CASSSHRGQGRNSPLHF. The full variable domain, with the rest looked up from reference TRBV28 and TRBJ1-6, is DVKVTQSSRYLVKRTGEKVFLECVQDMDHENMFWYRQDPGLGLRLIYFSYDVKMKEKGDIPEGYSVSREKKERFSLILESASTNQTSMYLCASSSHRGQGRNSPLHFGNGTRLTVT.

J is TRBJ1-6 and V is TRBV28; no definite D call. Germline V gene data show CDR1 as MDHEN and CDR2 as SYDVKM. Trimming pared 7 bases from V and 7 bases from J, leaving 14 bases between. There are 14 residues in the CDR3. CDR3 in amino acids: CASIPRGGNSPLHF. CDR3 in DNA: TGTGCCAGCATCCCACGGGGTGGAAATTCACCCCTCCACTTT. The full variable domain, completed using reference TRBV28 and TRBJ1-6, is DVKVTQSSRYLVKRTGEKVFLECVQDMDHENMFWYRQDPGLGLRLIYFSYDVKMKEKGDIPEGYSVSREKKERFSLILESASTNQTSMYLCASIPRGGNSPLHFGNGTRLTVT.

The J gene is TRBJ2-1, the V gene TRBV5-4, with 11 bases lining up with TRBD1. The ends lost 5 bases at V and 7 bases at J; junction bases unmatched: 5. Germline V gene lookup returns CDR1 SGHNT and CDR2 YYREEE (reference sequence). The CDR3 covers 14 residues. The CDR3 here is CASSWDRGWNEQFF. CDR3 nucleotide sequence: TGTGCCAGCAGTTGGGACAGGGGGTGGAATGAGCAGTTCTTC.

J is TRBJ2-5 and V is TRBV7-9; TRBD1 or TRBD2 may be the D gene (5 bases each). The CDR3 spans 14 residues. Germline values: CDR1 SEHNR, CDR2 FQNEAQ (reference sequence). Trimming took 8 bases from V and 0 from J, leaving 13 bases between them. The CDR3 sequence is CASQPGQYQETQYF. The DNA for the CDR3 is TGTGCCAGCCAACCGGGGCAGTACCAAGAGACCCAGTACTTC.

The rearrangement joins TRBV5-5 to TRBJ2-5, with unresolved D. Germline lookup yields CDR1 SGHKS and CDR2 YYEKEE (reference sequence). V was clipped by 1 base and J by 5 bases, with 3 bases between them. CDR3 size: 11 residues. As DNA, the CDR3 is TGTGCCAGCAGCTTGAGGGAGACCCAGTACTTC. The encoded protein is CASSLRETQYF.